A single sample is the source of the 6 T cell receptor beta chains below, sequenced in a study of T-cell reconstitution after alpha-beta-depleted transplantation in children. Preparing the TCRbeta library involved the use of unique molecular identifiers. TCRdb recomputed calls from the PCR reads with MiXCR, one row per CDR3 protein. Here the sample spans about 220,000 distinct CDR3 sequences, approximately 17% being singletons. The specimen comprised PBMCs, mostly from graft donor cells, sampled 360 days after TCRalphabeta/CD19-depleted stem cell transplant. Receptors were obtained from a male patient between 2 and 10 years old who had a stem cell transplant for acute lymphoblastic leukemia, so the T cells may come from the graft donor.

V gene TRBV5-1 combines with J gene TRBJ2-7, with D possibly being TRBD2 (6 bases). The germline CDR1 and CDR2 sequences are SGHRS and YFSETQ. The CDR3 is 13 amino acids. V was shortened by 0 bases and J by 4 bases, with 8 bases between the two germline ends. The CDR3 spells CASSLGAGYEQYF. The CDR3 DNA follows: TGCGCCAGCAGCTTGGGGGCGGGGTACGAGCAGTACTTC. Full variable domain (remainder filled in from reference TRBV5-1 and TRBJ2-7): KAGVTQTPRYLIKTRGQQVTLSCSPISGHRSVSWYQQTPGQGLQFLFEYFSETQRNKGNFPGRFSGRQFSNSRSEMNVSTLELGDSALYLCASSLGAGYEQYFGPGTRLTVT.

This clonotype occurred many times. The chain employs TRBV29-1 and TRBJ2-1; D not resolved. Germline V gene data show CDR1 as SQVTM and CDR2 as ANQGSEA. V was shortened by 6 bases and J by 2 bases, with 17 bases between the two germline ends. The CDR3 covers 15 residues. CDR3 sequence: CSVGSASLTYNEQFF. As DNA, the CDR3 is TGCAGCGTAGGAAGCGCCTCACTTACCTACAATGAGCAGTTCTTC.

The CDR3 here is CASSLGRDTVAKNIQYF. The CDR3 nucleotides read TGTGCCAGCAGTTTAGGGCGGGACACTGTAGCCAAAAACATTCAGTACTTC. V is TRBV12-3 or TRBV12-4 and J is TRBJ2-4; the D call may be TRBD1 or TRBD2 (6 bases each). The CDR3 runs 17 residues. V gave up 1 base and J gave up 0 bases, with 13 bases separating them.

This clonotype was seen a few times. This chain joins TRBV18 and TRBJ2-7, with TRBD1 identical over 7 bases. The V and J ends lost 8 bases and 3 bases, in that order; junction bases with no gene match: 10. Germline V CDR1 and CDR2: KGHSH, LQKENI. The CDR3 is 14 residues long. CDR3 residues: CASGRGTQDYEQYF. CDR3 DNA: TGTGCCAGCGGCAGGGGGACACAAGACTACGAGCAGTACTTC.

In this sample, this clonotype turned up a few times. The rearrangement uses TRBV28 and TRBJ2-5; D perhaps matches TRBD1 (6 bases). Trimming pared 3 bases from V and 3 bases from J, leaving 11 bases between. This CDR3 is built from 14 residues. CDR1 and CDR2 from the germline V gene are MDHEN and SYDVKM. For the CDR3, the DNA is TGTGCCAGCAGTTTTCGGACAGAAGAAGAGACCCAGTACTTC. Translated: CASSFRTEEETQYF.

This clonotype came up many times. The rearrangement links TRBV6-6 to TRBJ2-3; D is unresolved. This CDR3 region has 12 residues. V was trimmed by 0 bases and J by 6 bases, leaving 4 bases between them. CDR1 and CDR2 (germline): MNHNY, SVGAGI (reference sequence). CDR3 in amino acids: CASSYSPDTQYF. The CDR3, as DNA: TGTGCCAGCAGTTACTCACCTGATACGCAGTATTTT.